This T cell receptor beta chain appears in the sequencing data of a study of neoadjuvant nivolumab and ipilimumab in lung cancer. Study-wide findings and caveats: Only a single major-pathologic-response sample was available for clonality analysis. Compared with tumor-adjacent uninvolved lung, resected tumors showed greater richness and clonality.

This clone was observed once. Its antigen is undetermined. V was cut by 1 base and J by 5 bases, with 7 bases left in between. Germline CDR1 SGHRS, CDR2 YFSETQ. This CDR3 has 12 amino acids. Data came from immunoSEQ multiplex PCR; TCRdb stores just in-frame clones and leaves some out. The sample includes several thousand clones, around 90% seen only once; the top ten take roughly 2.3%. The receptor was derived from an adult with non-small cell lung cancer. Some clones in this sample may be carry-over from other donors' samples. This sequence joins TRBV5-1 and TRBJ2-7; no clear D gene. Specimen: tumor tissue, collected after neoadjuvant nivolumab, alone or with ipilimumab, at or shortly before surgery. CDR3 loop: CASSLIMDEQYF. DNA of the CDR3: TGCGCCAGCAGCTTGATCATGGACGAGCAGTACTTC.